Sequencing of this T cell receptor (beta chain) was carried out in a study of cytomegalovirus exposure and HLA in healthy donors. Study details: The 110 or so validation repertoires used a platform that matched the one used for the approximately 610 first-cohort repertoires, as a later analysis reported. Study results and limitations: The study labeled fewer than 200 TCR beta chains cytomegalovirus-associated. Rarity characterized most TCR sequences, yet some public TCRs appeared in many donors.

As concerns this clone: The antigen remains unidentified.

Using immunoSEQ multiplex PCR, the repertoire was profiled, and TCRdb retains in-frame clones only, with some absent. There are over 85,000 clones in the sample; more than 70% occur only once, and about 1.9% lies in the top ten. Germline CDR1 reads WNHNN; CDR2 reads SYGVQD (reference sequence). CDR3 size: 16 residues. The V gene end was trimmed by 2 bases and the J gene end by 8 bases; junction bases not matched to a gene: 10. The sample consisted of PBMCs. The genes are TRBV10-1 and TRBJ2-3, with 10 bases fitting TRBD2. This sequence was found in a woman aged 18-35 years in good health and CMV-seronegative. CDR3 in DNA: TGCGCCAGCAGTGAGACCGGGACTAGCGTGAATTTTACGCAGTATTTT. This translates into CASSETGTSVNFTQYF.